This T cell receptor beta chain was identified in a study of human T cells and chemical hapten exposure. Across the whole study: The cohort included alopecia areata under or over 50% scalp, totalis and universalis.

Study observations and caveats: Expanded TCRs formed significantly more large CDR3 similarity clusters than controls.

Germline V gene data show CDR1 as SQVTM and CDR2 as ANQGSEA. V was cut by 4 bases and J by 6 bases, with 8 bases left in between. The CDR3 has 11 residues. This sample's time point: patch test 1, 2 weeks after DPC sensitization. Treatment of the sample: therapeutic diphenylcyclopropenone sensitization with weekly scalp DPC. TCRdb redid the calling of the RACE reads with MiXCR, one entry per CDR3 protein. The sample lists some 80,000 distinct CDR3 sequences; about 10% were seen once. Regarding this clonotype: As yet, its antigen is unknown.

This chain uses TRBV29-1 with TRBJ2-3, with D uncertain. This sequence was found in a woman between 45 and 65 years old with alopecia areata. Some clones in this sample may be carry-over from other donors' samples. The source material was whole blood, sampled in connection with sensitization to the hapten diphenylcyclopropenone (DPC). The CDR3 here is CSVGGGDTQYF. The CDR3 DNA follows: TGCAGCGTTGGGGGTGGCGATACGCAGTATTTT.